The rows below give T cell receptor beta chains drawn from one sample of a study of T cells in Graves' hyperthyroidism and ophthalmopathy. Each CDR3 protein gets one entry after TCRdb re-called the multiplex PCR reads with MiXCR. This table holds roughly 550,000 distinct CDR3 sequences, 15% to 20% found once. Sequencing was done on a sample of blood. These receptors came from a woman younger than 45 with Graves' ophthalmopathy. The conserved cysteine and the conserved F or W are not part of the CDR3 here.

TRBV7-2	ASSSTGTSWGKLF
TRBV19	ASSMRFGDEQF
TRBV3-1	ASSPGSRTEAF
TRBV3-1	ASSQEGSSEQF
TRBV7-9	ASSRALTRTGELF
TRBV20-1	SASQTAYRYEQY
TRBV6-4	ASSGDGTSGTDTQY
TRBV6-1	ASSEGPRDNSPLH
TRBV15	ATSRDHQPQH
TRBV7-2	ASSSTVTGGSPLH
TRBV3-1	ASSRPGLALANEQF
TRBV6-5	ASSYSIGLDTQY
TRBV28	ASSLAAIPYEQY
TRBV14	ASSQVNRVWEQY
TRBV28	ASSFLQVTGTTEAF
TRBV6-1	ASTHPGRDTGELF
TRBV5-1	ASSERTRASYEQY
TRBV28	ASSLLAGVDNEQF
TRBV6-1	ASSIGGKTEAF
TRBV2	ASGRTTNEKLF
TRBV4-2	ASSQVRQEGTEAF
TRBV20-1	SAEPWTAGNQPQH
TRBV30	AWGALSPGHEADTQY
TRBV28	ASSPGGYSGNTIY
TRBV5-1	ASSSGQGRSPLH
TRBV5-5	ASSLTTGVWELF